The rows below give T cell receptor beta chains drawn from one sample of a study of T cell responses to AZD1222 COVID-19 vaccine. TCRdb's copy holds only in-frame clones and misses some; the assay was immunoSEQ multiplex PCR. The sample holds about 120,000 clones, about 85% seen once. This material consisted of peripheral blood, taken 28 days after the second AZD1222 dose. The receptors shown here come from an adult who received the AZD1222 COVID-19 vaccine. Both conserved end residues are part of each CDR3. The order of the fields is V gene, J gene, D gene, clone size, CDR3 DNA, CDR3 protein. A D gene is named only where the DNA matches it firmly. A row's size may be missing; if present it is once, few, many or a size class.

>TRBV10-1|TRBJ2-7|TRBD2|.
TGCGCCAGCAGCTCTGGGACTAGCGGGGTATACGAGCAGTACTTC
CASSSGTSGVYEQYF
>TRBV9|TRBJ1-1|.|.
TGTGCCAGCAGCGTAGGGGGGGCCATGAACACTGAAGCTTTCTTT
CASSVGGAMNTEAFF
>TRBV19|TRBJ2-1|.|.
TGTGCCAGTAGTACCGGTGACTCGCTAGCCCTTTATGATGAGCAGTTCTTC
CASSTGDSLALYDEQFF
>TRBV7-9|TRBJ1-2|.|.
TGTGCCAGCAGCCCCCGTGAGTCTAACTATGGCTACACCTTC
CASSPRESNYGYTF
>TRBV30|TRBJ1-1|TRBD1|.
TGTGCCTGGAGTAAGGGGGGACAGGGCACTGAAGCTTTCTTT
CAWSKGGQGTEAFF
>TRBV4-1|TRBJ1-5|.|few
TGCGCCAGCAGCCAAGAGGCGGTGAGGAGTCAGCCCCAGCATTTT
CASSQEAVRSQPQHF
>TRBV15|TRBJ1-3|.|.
TGTGCCACCAGCAAGGGGAACTCTGGAAACACCATATATTTT
CATSKGNSGNTIYF
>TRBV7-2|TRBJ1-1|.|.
TGTGCCAGCAGCCATCCAATCTTGGGAGCTGAAGCTTTCTTT
CASSHPILGAEAFF
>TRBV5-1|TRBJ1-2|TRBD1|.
TGCGCCAGCAGCCTGGACAGGGAAGTTTATGGCTACACCTTC
CASSLDREVYGYTF
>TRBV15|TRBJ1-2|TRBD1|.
TGTGCCACCAGCAGAGATCAGCCCGCGGCGGCAGGGGGTATCTATGGCTACACCTTC
CATSRDQPAAAGGIYGYTF
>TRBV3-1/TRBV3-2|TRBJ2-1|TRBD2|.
TGTGCCAGCAGCCTACAGACTAGCGGGGGCACCGGGTCCTACAATGAGCAGTTCTTC
CASSLQTSGGTGSYNEQFF
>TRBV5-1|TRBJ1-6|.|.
TGCGCCAGCAGCCTGGGAGGACTCACGAATTCACCCCTCCACTTT
CASSLGGLTNSPLHF
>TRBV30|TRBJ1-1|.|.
TGTGCCTGGACAGGGGAAGTGGGAACTGAAGCTTTCTTT
CAWTGEVGTEAFF
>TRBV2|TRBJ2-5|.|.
TGTGCCAGCAGTGAAGCGAGAGAGACCCAGTACTTC
CASSEARETQYF
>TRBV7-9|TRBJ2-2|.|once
TGTGCCAGCAGACCCAGGGGCGGGGAGCTGTTTTTT
CASRPRGGELFF
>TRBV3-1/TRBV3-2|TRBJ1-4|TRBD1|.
TGTGCCAGCAGCCCCCCGACAGGGATGGGTGAAAAACTGTTTTTT
CASSPPTGMGEKLFF
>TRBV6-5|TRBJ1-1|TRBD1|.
TGTGCCAGCACCAAACCGGGACAGGGTGAAGCTTTCTTT
CASTKPGQGEAFF
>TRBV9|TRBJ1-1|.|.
TGTGCCAGCAGCGTACTAGGAGAAATGAACACTGAAGCTTTCTTT
CASSVLGEMNTEAFF
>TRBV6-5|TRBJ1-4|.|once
TGTGCCAGCAGGGACACGAGCGATAAGGAAAAACTGTTTTTT
CASRDTSDKEKLFF
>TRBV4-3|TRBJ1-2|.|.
TGCGCCAGCAGCCTTCAGGGTGGAAGCTATGGCTACACCTTC
CASSLQGGSYGYTF
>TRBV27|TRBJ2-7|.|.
TGTGCCAGCAGTTTAAAATCCCCCCGATTCGGCTACGAGCAGTACTTC
CASSLKSPRFGYEQYF
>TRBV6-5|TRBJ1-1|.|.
TGTGCCAGCAGGACCAGCGGGGAGGGCGAGGCTTTCTTT
CASRTSGEGEAFF
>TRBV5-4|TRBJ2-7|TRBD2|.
TGTGCCAGCAGCTGGGGGGGTACACTGGGGACCTACGAGCAGTACTTC
CASSWGGTLGTYEQYF
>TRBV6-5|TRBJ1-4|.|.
TGTGCCAGCAGTTACTCCCGACCCCCTAATGAAAAACTGTTTTTT
CASSYSRPPNEKLFF
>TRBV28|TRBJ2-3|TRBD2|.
TGTGCCAGCAGTTCCCCCGGCGGGGGGATGTTGGATACGCAGTATTTT
CASSSPGGGMLDTQYF
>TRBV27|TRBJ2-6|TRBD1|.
TGTGCCAGCAGTTTATCAGGCGGGACAGGCTCTGGGGCCAACGTCCTGACTTTC
CASSLSGGTGSGANVLTF
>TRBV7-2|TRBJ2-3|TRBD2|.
TGTGCCAGCAGCCCGGTCGGGACTAGCGTTATAACCGGTACGCAGTATTTT
CASSPVGTSVITGTQYF
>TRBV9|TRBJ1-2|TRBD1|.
TGTGCCAGCAGCGTAGTTGACAGGGTGGGCTACACCTTC
CASSVVDRVGYTF
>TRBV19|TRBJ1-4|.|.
TGTGCCAGTAGCCAGGCCGCGGCTAATGAAAAACTGTTTTTT
CASSQAAANEKLFF
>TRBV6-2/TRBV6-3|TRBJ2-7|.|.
TGTGCCAGCAGCGACGCCAGGGCCCTTCGTAACTACGAGCAGTACTTC
CASSDARALRNYEQYF
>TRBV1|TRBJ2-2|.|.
TGCACCAGCCGGAAGTTCGTTGGGGACACCGGGGAGCTGTTTTTT
CTSRKFVGDTGELFF
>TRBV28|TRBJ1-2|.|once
TGTGCCAGCAGTTCCCCCTCCTCGGGAGATGGCTACACCTTC
CASSSPSSGDGYTF
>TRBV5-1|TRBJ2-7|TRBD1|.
TGCGCCAGCAGTATAACAGGGGGCTCCTACGAGCAGTACTTC
CASSITGGSYEQYF
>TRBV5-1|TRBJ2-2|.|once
TGCGCCAGCAGCTCGGCGGTGAAAACCGGGGAGCTGTTTTTT
CASSSAVKTGELFF
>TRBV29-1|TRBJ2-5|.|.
TGCAGCGTTGGGTTGTGGGTAGCGGCGCTATCCCAAGAGACCCAGTACTTC
CSVGLWVAALSQETQYF
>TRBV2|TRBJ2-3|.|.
TGTGCCAGCAGTGTCTACGAGGGAGATACGCAGTATTTT
CASSVYEGDTQYF
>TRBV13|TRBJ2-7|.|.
TGTGCCAGCAGCGACGGGGTGGGGGCCCAGTACGAGCAGTACTTC
CASSDGVGAQYEQYF
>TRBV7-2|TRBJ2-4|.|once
TGTGCCAGCAGCTCGGGGACAATAGCCAAAAACATTCAGTACTTC
CASSSGTIAKNIQYF
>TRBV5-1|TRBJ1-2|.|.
TGCGCCAGCAGCTTGGGACAACAGGGTAGCTCTCGTGGCTACACCTTC
CASSLGQQGSSRGYTF